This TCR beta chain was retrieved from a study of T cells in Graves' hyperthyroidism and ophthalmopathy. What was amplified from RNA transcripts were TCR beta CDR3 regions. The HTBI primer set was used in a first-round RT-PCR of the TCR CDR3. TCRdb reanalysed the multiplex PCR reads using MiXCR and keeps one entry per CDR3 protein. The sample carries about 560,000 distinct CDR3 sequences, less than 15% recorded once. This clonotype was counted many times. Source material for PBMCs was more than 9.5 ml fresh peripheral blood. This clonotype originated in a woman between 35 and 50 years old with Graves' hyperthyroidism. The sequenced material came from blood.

The CDR3 sequence is CASTPRGYEQYF. The CDR3 DNA follows: TGTGCCAGCACCCCCAGGGGGTATGAGCAGTACTTC. V usage is TRBV28 and J usage is TRBJ2-7, with 7 nucleotides matching TRBD1. J was trimmed by 7 bases and V by 7 bases; bases with no gene match: 7. Germline V lookup: CDR1 MDHEN, CDR2 SYDVKM. The CDR3 is made up of 12 amino acids.